This T cell receptor (beta chain) was sequenced for a study of T cell changes during pregnancy in multiple sclerosis. Assay used: immunoSEQ multiplex PCR; TCRdb lists only in-frame clones, some missing. The table has tens of thousands of clones, around 93% seen once. The clonotype was recovered from a female donor in good health, enrolled as a control in a pregnancy study. Here the sequenced sample was peripheral blood, taken after pregnancy.

CDR3 sequence reads: CASSLVVYRGESPLHF. For the CDR3, the DNA is TGCGCCAGCAGCTTGGTAGTCTACAGGGGCGAATCACCCCTCCACTTT. The chain has TRBV5-1 and TRBJ1-6, with 7 bases identical to TRBD1. Germline CDR1 SGHRS, CDR2 YFSETQ. CDR3 length: 16 amino acids. Trimming took 0 bases from V and 10 from J; bases not matched to a gene: 10.